A single sample is the source of the 31 T cell receptor beta chains below, sequenced in a study of cytomegalovirus exposure and HLA in healthy donors (dated by TCRdb to 2016 to 2017). Library prep was done by the immunoSEQ multiplex PCR assay. TCRdb's version of the immuneACCESS table is confined to in-frame rearrangements and falls short of the full clone set. An unresolved V gene accounts for under half of the shortfall where checked; the remainder is of unknown origin. The sample yields 200,000 or so clones; roughly 82% were counted once. The ten most abundant clones make up 6% to 9% of the sample. Material for sequencing was PBMCs. These receptors were obtained from a man aged 18 to 30 in good health and CMV-seropositive.

The gene calls are TRBV30 and TRBJ2-7; 8 positions agree with TRBD2. The J segment lost 2 bases and the V segment lost 7 bases, leaving 7 bases of the junction unmatched. This CDR3 has 13 residues. Germline V gene lookup returns CDR1 GTSNPN and CDR2 SVGIG (reference sequence). CDR3 nucleotide sequence: TGTGCCTCGGCAGCGGGAGAGGCCTACGAGCAGTACTTC. Amino acid sequence: CASAAGEAYEQYF.

The chain combines TRBV6-5 with TRBJ2-7; D possibly corresponds to TRBD2 (6 bases). The germline gives CDR1 MNHEY, CDR2 SVGAGI. This CDR3 is built from 14 residues. V lost 6 bases to trimming and J lost 1 base, with 13 bases between them. The CDR3 region has the DNA TGTGCCAGCAGCTCGGGACTCCCATCCTACGAGCAGTACTTC. Protein sequence: CASSSGLPSYEQYF.

The chain employs TRBV28 and TRBJ1-1; tentatively, D is TRBD1 (5 bases). Germline CDR1 reads MDHEN; CDR2 reads SYDVKM. The CDR3 loop spans 17 amino acids. V dropped 8 bases and J dropped 0 bases, with 22 bases sitting between them. The DNA of the CDR3 is TGTGCCAGCCTTGACAGCGGGAACAGATTCATGAACACTGAAGCTTTCTTT. This encodes CASLDSGNRFMNTEAFF.

This clone was seen once. The chain recombines TRBV4-2 with TRBJ2-7; 7 nucleotides align to TRBD2. CDR3 length: 14 residues. V lost 2 bases to trimming and J lost 2 bases; unmatched junction nucleotides: 3. Germline V gene lookup returns CDR1 LGHNA and CDR2 YNFKEQ. The CDR3 loop reads CASSQPRGAYEQYF. As DNA, the CDR3 is TGTGCCAGCAGCCAACCTCGGGGGGCCTACGAGCAGTACTTC.

The chain recombines TRBV7-8 with TRBJ2-7; TRBD1 matches at 7 bases. CDR3 length equals 15 residues. J was trimmed by 0 bases and V by 2 bases; bases with no gene match: 4. Per germline, CDR1 SGHVS and CDR2 FQNEAQ. CDR3 in amino acids: CASSLSRDSSYEQYF. The DNA of the CDR3 is TGTGCCAGCAGCTTATCCCGGGACAGCTCCTACGAGCAGTACTTC. Together with reference TRBV7-8 and TRBJ2-7, the CDR3 gives the full variable domain: GAGVSQSPRYKVAKRGQDVALRCDPISGHVSLFWYQQALGQGPEFLTYFQNEAQLDKSGLPSDRFFAERPEGSVSTLKIQRTQQEDSAVYLCASSLSRDSSYEQYFGPGTRLTVT.

This clone was counted only a few times. The chain joins TRBV27 to TRBJ1-4; 9 nucleotides align to TRBD1. V trimming: 5 bases; J trimming: 6 bases; junction bases outside the gene matches: 10. CDR1 MNHEY and CDR2 SMNVEV come from the germline V gene (reference sequence). This CDR3 region has 16 residues. CDR3 in DNA: TGTGCCAGCAGTCCGCTCGTGGGACAGGGTTATGAAAAACTGTTTTTT. Its protein is CASSPLVGQGYEKLFF. Looking up the rest from reference TRBV27 and TRBJ1-4 gives the full variable domain: EAQVTQNPRYLITVTGKKLTVTCSQNMNHEYMSWYRQDPGLGLRQIYYSMNVEVTDKGDVPEGYKVSRKEKRNFPLILESPSPNQTSLYFCASSPLVGQGYEKLFFGSGTQLSVL.

This clone was seen a few times. This sequence joins TRBV2 and TRBJ1-4; tentatively, D is TRBD1 (5 bases). Germline V lookup: CDR1 SNHLY, CDR2 FYNNEI. The length of the CDR3 is 14 residues. Trimming cost V 7 bases and J 7 bases, with 16 bases left between them. CDR3 DNA: TGTGCCAGCAATAACAGGCAGACCGGTGAAAAACTGTTTTTT. Its protein product is CASNNRQTGEKLFF.

This clone was seen ten or more times. The chain carries TRBV5-1 and TRBJ2-1; TRBD2 agrees at 7 bases. The V gene's germline CDR1 is SGHRS and CDR2 YFSETQ. Unmatched junction bases numbered 10, after V lost 5 bases and J lost 8 bases. The CDR3 consists of 14 residues. CDR3 sequence (DNA): TGCGCCAGCAGTTTTCTGGGAGGGACCCATGAGCAGTTCTTC. It specifies CASSFLGGTHEQFF.

CDR3 sequence reads: CASSLTSGSGANVLTF. In DNA, the CDR3 is TGTGCCAGCAGCTTAACTAGCGGCTCTGGGGCCAACGTCCTGACTTTC. The chain uses TRBV7-8 and TRBJ2-6, with TRBD2 matching 8 bases. Germline V gives CDR1 SGHVS, CDR2 FQNEAQ. The V segment lost 2 bases and the J segment 0 bases; nucleotides outside the gene matches: 0. CDR3 length equals 16 residues.

V and J are TRBV28 and TRBJ2-3, with 9 bases lining up with TRBD2. This CDR3 has 14 amino acids. V lost 5 bases, J lost 2 bases, and 2 bases stayed unmatched. In germline, CDR1 is MDHEN, CDR2 SYDVKM. Here the CDR3 reads CASSQREATDTQYF. CDR3 nucleotide sequence: TGTGCCAGCAGTCAGCGGGAGGCCACAGATACGCAGTATTTT.

The V call is TRBV4-1, the J call TRBJ2-7, with TRBD2 as a possible D gene (6 bases). Germline values: CDR1 MGHRA, CDR2 YSYEKL. The ends were cut back, 5 bases at V and 4 bases at J, with 15 bases in the middle. This CDR3 contains 14 residues. Here the CDR3 DNA reads TGCGCCAGCAGCGGAACACGGGGGAGATACGAGCAGTACTTC. Translating gives CASSGTRGRYEQYF.

The V and J genes are TRBV28 and TRBJ1-2; the match to TRBD1 covers 10 bases. This CDR3 is 16 amino acids long. With V trimmed by 10 bases and J by 6 bases, 17 bases remained unmatched. The germline gives CDR1 MDHEN, CDR2 SYDVKM. CDR3 amino acids: CATVEDRGRLKNGYTF. CDR3 DNA: TGTGCCACCGTTGAAGACAGGGGGCGATTAAAGAATGGCTACACCTTC.

This sequence joins TRBV7-2 and TRBJ2-3, with D maybe TRBD2 (5 bases). CDR3 length equals 18 residues. Germline V gene sequence: CDR1 SGHTA, CDR2 FQGNSA. Between the trimmed V and J ends, which lost 6 bases and 4 bases, there was a span of 26 bases. Here the CDR3 DNA reads TGTGCCAGCAGTGGATGGCCATCAGCGGTATCATCCGCAGATACGCAGTATTTT. Translation: CASSGWPSAVSSADTQYF.

This rearrangement joins TRBV6-1 to TRBJ2-3; tentatively, D is TRBD2 (5 bases). This CDR3 contains 14 residues. V lost 1 base and J 2 bases, leaving 7 bases between the germline ends. Per the germline V gene, CDR1 is MNHNS and CDR2 is SASEGT. In nucleotides, the CDR3 is TGTGCCAGCAGTGAAGGAGGGTACACAGATACGCAGTATTTT. This codes for CASSEGGYTDTQYF.

The chain joins TRBV9 to TRBJ2-1; 13 bases are shared with TRBD2. This CDR3 comprises 17 residues. Germline lookup yields CDR1 SGDLS and CDR2 YYNGEE. V was clipped by 6 bases and J by 5 bases; unmatched bases: 11. CDR3 protein: CASTRGGLAGRNNEQFF. CDR3 bases: TGTGCCAGCACCCGGGGGGGACTAGCGGGACGAAACAATGAGCAGTTCTTC.

This chain uses TRBV5-4 with TRBJ2-2; D is perhaps TRBD2 (7 bases). Trimming removed 5 bases from V and 4 bases from J, with 15 bases in between. CDR3 length equals 15 residues. Germline V CDR1 and CDR2: SGHNT, YYREEE (reference sequence). Here the CDR3 reads CASRILGGRTGELFF. The CDR3 region has the DNA TGTGCCAGCAGGATACTCGGGGGGCGCACCGGGGAGCTGTTTTTT.

The gene calls are TRBV14 and TRBJ1-5; no clear D gene. With 0 bases removed from V and 7 bases from J, the gap between germline ends came to 10 bases. The CDR3 consists of 14 residues. Germline values: CDR1 SGHDN, CDR2 FVKESK. The chain's CDR3 is CASSQEEPRQPQHF. The CDR3 coding sequence is TGTGCCAGCAGCCAAGAAGAGCCGCGGCAGCCCCAGCATTTT.

This clone was recorded a few times. The J gene is TRBJ2-1, the V gene TRBV9; D call uncertain. Germline loops: CDR1 SGDLS, CDR2 YYNGEE. This CDR3 comprises 15 residues. The germline V and J ends were trimmed by 4 bases and 1 base, with 12 bases remaining between them. Here the CDR3 reads CASSLETESYNEQFF. The CDR3 DNA follows: TGTGCCAGCAGCTTAGAGACTGAATCCTACAATGAGCAGTTCTTC.

V usage is TRBV4-3 and J usage is TRBJ2-3, with D perhaps matching TRBD1 (6 bases). Germline lookup yields CDR1 LGHNA and CDR2 YSLEER. The CDR3 loop spans 15 amino acids. The germline V and J ends were trimmed by 0 bases and 7 bases, with 14 bases remaining between them. The CDR3 DNA reads TGCGCCAGCAGCCAAGATCTCACAGGGCCGTATACGCAGTATTTT. It specifies CASSQDLTGPYTQYF.

The V call is TRBV4-1, the J call TRBJ2-3; 10 nucleotides line up with TRBD2. Per germline, CDR1 MGHRA and CDR2 YSYEKL. V lost 4 bases, J lost 1 base, and 2 bases stayed unmatched. There are 15 residues in the CDR3. This chain's CDR3 is CASSPSGSGTDTQYF. In DNA, the CDR3 is TGCGCCAGCAGCCCTAGCGGGAGCGGCACAGATACGCAGTATTTT.

This clone turned up a few times. The chain joins TRBV30 to TRBJ2-7; D uncertain. CDR1 and CDR2 (germline): GTSNPN, SVGIG (reference sequence). This CDR3 spans 13 amino acids. The ends were cut back, 0 bases at V and 3 bases at J, with 9 bases in the middle. The chain's CDR3 is CAWSVLPNYEQYF. Written as DNA, the CDR3 is TGTGCCTGGAGTGTACTCCCCAACTACGAGCAGTACTTC.

The CDR3: CASSSQGTGEQYF. The CDR3 DNA reads TGTGCCAGCAGCTCACAGGGAACGGGGGAGCAGTACTTC. This sequence joins TRBV7-9 and TRBJ2-7; possible D gene TRBD1, 6 bases. V dropped 4 bases and J dropped 7 bases, with 14 bases sitting between them. This CDR3 has 13 residues. Germline V lookup: CDR1 SEHNR, CDR2 FQNEAQ (reference sequence). Filled out from reference TRBV7-9 and TRBJ2-7, the complete variable domain reads DTGVSQNPRHKITKRGQNVTFRCDPISEHNRLYWYRQTLGQGPEFLTYFQNEAQLEKSRLLSDRFSAERPKGSFSTLEIQRTEQGDSAMYLCASSSQGTGEQYFGPGTRLTVT.

V gene TRBV28 combines with J gene TRBJ2-1, with 7 bases aligning to TRBD1. Germline CDR1 and CDR2: MDHEN and SYDVKM. The CDR3 runs 15 residues. J lost 3 bases, V lost 5 bases, and 7 bases had no gene match. The CDR3 spells CASSPQGQNYNEQFF. In DNA, the CDR3 is TGTGCCAGCAGTCCCCAGGGACAGAACTACAATGAGCAGTTCTTC.

Here the CDR3 DNA reads TGTGCCATCAGGCCGGGACAGGGTACGATTGGCTACACCTTC. It yields the protein CAIRPGQGTIGYTF. The J gene is TRBJ1-2, the V gene TRBV10-3; 9 bases agree with TRBD1. Per the germline V gene, CDR1 is ENHRY and CDR2 is SYGVKD. This CDR3 has 14 amino acids. The V and J ends lost 6 bases and 7 bases, in that order; junction bases with no gene match: 9.

This rearrangement joins TRBV5-1 to TRBJ2-7; D is unclear. V dropped 0 bases and J dropped 2 bases, with 9 bases sitting between them. Germline values: CDR1 SGHRS, CDR2 YFSETQ. There are 14 residues in the CDR3. This CDR3 is CASSLDIPPYEQYF. The DNA of the CDR3 is TGCGCCAGCAGCTTGGACATACCCCCCTACGAGCAGTACTTC.

The chain links TRBV6-5 to TRBJ2-7, with a weak D call TRBD1 (6 bases). This CDR3 has 15 amino acids. Germline V lookup: CDR1 MNHEY, CDR2 SVGAGI. V lost 6 bases to trimming and J lost 5 bases, with 20 bases between them. CDR3 sequence (DNA): TGTGCCAGCAGACGCCTAACAGGGCTCGGGGACGAGCAGTACTTC. Its protein product is CASRRLTGLGDEQYF.

The rearrangement joins TRBV6-6 to TRBJ1-2; TRBD1 aligns across 7 bases. V shed 2 bases and J 0 bases; nucleotides not matched to a gene: 3. CDR3 length equals 15 residues. Germline V gene sequence: CDR1 MNHNY, CDR2 SVGAGI (reference sequence). Here the CDR3 reads CASSYPGQSNYGYTF. Here the CDR3 DNA reads TGTGCCAGCAGTTACCCGGGACAGTCTAACTATGGCTACACCTTC.

The J gene is TRBJ1-1, the V gene TRBV5-1; 7 nucleotides match TRBD1. The CDR3 contains 14 residues. The J segment lost 7 bases and the V segment lost 4 bases, leaving 10 bases of the junction unmatched. In germline, CDR1 is SGHRS, CDR2 YFSETQ. CDR3 DNA: TGCGCCAGCAGCCCCGGGACAGTTTGGGGTGAAGCTTTCTTT. It translates to CASSPGTVWGEAFF.

J is TRBJ2-1 and V is TRBV4-3, with 7 nucleotides matching TRBD2. V shed 1 base, J shed 9 bases, and the junction held 9 bases outside the gene matches. Germline V gene lookup returns CDR1 LGHNA and CDR2 YSLEER. The CDR3 length is 15 residues. The CDR3 nucleotides are TGCGCCAGCAGCCAAGGCGGGGGTCCCGGGACTGAGCAGTTCTTC. Its translation: CASSQGGGPGTEQFF.

Concerning this clone: This sample includes further DNA sequences coding for the same CDR3. The chain carries TRBV5-6 and TRBJ2-7, with 10 positions matching TRBD2. The CDR3 consists of 13 residues. The germline V gene has CDR1 SGHDT and CDR2 YYEEEE. Trimming took 4 bases from V and 3 from J; bases not matched to a gene: 1. Here the CDR3 reads CASSLAGVYEQYF. The CDR3 DNA reads TGTGCCAGCAGCCTAGCGGGGGTCTACGAGCAGTACTTC.

J is TRBJ2-5 and V is TRBV19; TRBD1 is a possible D gene (6 bases). Germline assignment: CDR1 LNHDA and CDR2 SQIVND (reference sequence). The CDR3 runs to 11 residues. V was shortened by 10 bases and J by 5 bases, with 11 bases between the two germline ends. CDR3 region: CATATGETQYF. CDR3 in DNA: TGTGCCACCGCTACAGGGGAGACCCAGTACTTC.